Listed below are T cell receptor beta chains from one sample, sequenced in a study of breast tumors, draining lymph nodes, adjacent tissues. TCRdb itself ran the multiplex PCR reads through MiXCR, one entry per CDR3 protein. The data contain around 100,000 distinct CDR3 sequences, 21% of them seen just once; the ten biggest clones take up over 1%. The sequencing input was axillary lymph node tissue. The receptors here all came from a female donor with breast cancer. Some clones in this sample may be carry-over from other donors' samples. The CDR3 runs from the conserved cysteine through the conserved F or W. D genes are given only for firm matches. Expanded clones get a size class; other rows say once, few or many, or leave the size out.

D gene | clone size | J gene | V gene | CDR3 protein | CDR3 DNA
TRBD1 | - | TRBJ2-7 | TRBV7-9 | CASSTGTAEEQYF | TGTGCCAGCAGCACCGGGACAGCGGAAGAGCAGTACTTC
TRBD2 | many | TRBJ2-1 | TRBV7-6 | CASTLGISGSYNEQFF | TGTGCCAGCACCCTGGGGATTAGCGGGAGTTACAATGAGCAGTTCTTC
TRBD2 | many | TRBJ2-5 | TRBV5-6 | CASSPFFSGGYQETQYF | TGTGCCAGCAGCCCCTTTTTTAGCGGGGGGTACCAAGAGACCCAGTACTTC
- | many | TRBJ2-1 | TRBV6-5 | CASSYSPSSYNEQFF | TGTGCCAGCAGTTACTCTCCAAGCTCCTACAATGAGCAGTTCTTC
TRBD1 | many | TRBJ1-2 | TRBV19 | CASSIRATGEDPNYGYTF | TGTGCCAGTAGTATCCGAGCGACAGGGGAAGATCCTAACTATGGCTACACCTTC
- | many | TRBJ2-7 | TRBV11-2 | CASSLEPSSYEQYF | TGTGCCAGCAGCTTAGAGCCGAGCTCCTACGAGCAGTACTTC
- | many | TRBJ2-7 | TRBV20-1 | CSAIPATSYEQYF | TGCAGTGCTATACCAGCCACCTCCTACGAGCAGTACTTC
- | many | TRBJ2-3 | TRBV12-3/TRBV12-4 | CASSFRVGGTQYF | TGTGCCAGCAGTTTTAGGGTGGGGGGTACGCAGTATTTT
- | many | TRBJ2-7 | TRBV2 | CASSATGPISYEQYF | TGTGCCAGCAGTGCGACAGGCCCGATTTCCTACGAGCAGTACTTC
TRBD2 | few | TRBJ2-1 | TRBV5-4 | CASSFTAGGSYNEQFF | TGTGCCAGCAGCTTCACAGCGGGGGGGAGCTACAATGAGCAGTTCTTC
TRBD1 | many | TRBJ2-7 | TRBV7-9 | CASTAGGRPEQYF | TGTGCCAGCACAGCAGGGGGTAGACCCGAGCAGTACTTC
TRBD2 | many | TRBJ2-7 | TRBV13 | CASSLGQGLAGAYEQYF | TGTGCCAGCAGCTTAGGCCAGGGACTAGCGGGGGCCTACGAGCAGTACTTC
- | many | TRBJ1-5 | TRBV4-1 | CASSQGSEPQHF | TGCGCCAGCAGCCAAGGGTCGGAGCCCCAGCATTTT
- | - | TRBJ1-5 | TRBV18 | CASAMGPNQPQHF | TGTGCCAGCGCGATGGGCCCCAATCAGCCCCAGCATTTT
- | many | TRBJ1-4 | TRBV19 | CASNDRSTNEKLFF | TGTGCCAGTAATGACAGATCAACTAATGAAAAACTGTTTTTT
TRBD1 | - | TRBJ1-5 | TRBV18 | CASSPSQGAQGQPQHF | TGTGCCAGCTCACCGTCACAGGGGGCGCAGGGTCAGCCCCAGCATTTT
- | many | TRBJ1-2 | TRBV20-1 | CSAGNLFSGYGYTF | TGCAGTGCTGGAAACTTATTTTCTGGCTATGGCTACACCTTC
- | many | TRBJ1-5 | TRBV2 | CASRDWTDQPQHF | TGTGCCAGCAGGGACTGGACAGATCAGCCCCAGCATTTT
- | many | TRBJ2-7 | TRBV6-5 | CASSYSMIREQYF | TGTGCCAGCAGTTACTCGATGATCCGGGAGCAGTACTTC